This T cell receptor (beta chain) was obtained from a study of beta chain features in type 1 diabetes. The CDR3 covers 14 residues. Germline V gene lookup returns CDR1 SGHTA and CDR2 FQGNSA. Isolated RNA was reverse transcribed in full, so expressed TCRB transcripts were sequenced. Data came from immunoSEQ multiplex PCR; TCRdb stores just in-frame clones and leaves some out. This table has some 44,000 clones, about 51% appearing once. This clone has just a few counts. The sample consisted of Tregs from blood. The receptor's source is a woman aged 18-35 years in good health. V usage is TRBV7-2 and J usage is TRBJ2-5; 7 positions match TRBD1. The DNA end favors TRBJ2-7, so the J call may be wrong. The CDR3: CASSTGVGIYEQYF. The CDR3 region has the DNA TGTGCCAGCAGCACAGGGGTTGGCATCTACGAGCAGTACTTC.